This TCR beta chain was recovered during a study of T-cell reconstitution after alpha-beta-depleted transplantation in children. Researchers prepared the TCRbeta library using unique molecular identifiers, the study reports. From the PCR reads, TCRdb called clonotypes with MiXCR, one entry per CDR3 protein. Among fewer than 150,000 distinct CDR3 sequences listed, around a tenth were seen once. The CDR3 covers 13 residues. The junction had 7 bases not matched to a gene; V was cut back by 5 bases and J by 5 bases. CDR1 is DFQATT and CDR2 is SNEGSKA in the germline V gene (reference sequence). Study-wide points: Several hundred expanded graft clones reportedly gave rise to the alpha-beta T cells present about two months after transplant. T-cell counts and diversity at one year post-transplant came mainly from newly produced T cells. Certain patients had high TCRbeta diversity at day 60, and it came from recipient T cells and thymic progenitors that survived.

Comments on this clonotype: Its antigen remains unknown.

The sequence came from a girl under three years old who had a stem cell transplant for combined immunodeficiency, so the T cells may come from the graft donor. Sequencing used PBMCs, mostly from graft donor cells, obtained 180 days after TCRalphabeta/CD19-depleted stem cell transplant. The V gene is TRBV20-1, the J gene TRBJ2-7, with 9 positions matching TRBD2. The CDR3 DNA is TGCAGTGCTTCAGCGGGAGGTTCTCACGAGCAGTACTTC. Protein: CSASAGGSHEQYF.